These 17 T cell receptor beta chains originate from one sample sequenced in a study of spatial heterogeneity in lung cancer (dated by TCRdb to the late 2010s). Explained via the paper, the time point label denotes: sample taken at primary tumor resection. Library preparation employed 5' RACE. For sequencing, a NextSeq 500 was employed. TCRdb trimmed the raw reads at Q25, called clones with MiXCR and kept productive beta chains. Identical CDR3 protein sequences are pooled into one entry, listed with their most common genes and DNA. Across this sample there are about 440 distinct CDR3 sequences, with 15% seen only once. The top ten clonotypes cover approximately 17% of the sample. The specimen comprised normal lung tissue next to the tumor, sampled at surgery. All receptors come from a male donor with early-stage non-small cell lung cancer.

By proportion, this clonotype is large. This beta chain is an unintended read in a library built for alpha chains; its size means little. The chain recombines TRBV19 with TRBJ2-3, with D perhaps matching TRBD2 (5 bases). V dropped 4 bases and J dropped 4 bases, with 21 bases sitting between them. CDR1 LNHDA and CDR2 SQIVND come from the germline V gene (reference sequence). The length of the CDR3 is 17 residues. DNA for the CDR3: TGTGCCAGTAGTACTACCGGGATAAAGTCCATCGCAGATACGCAGTATTTT. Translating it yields CASSTTGIKSIADTQYF. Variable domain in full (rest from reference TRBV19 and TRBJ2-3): DGGITQSPKYLFRKEGQNVTLSCEQNLNHDAMYWYRQDPGQGLRLIYYSQIVNDFQKGDIAEGYSVSREKKESFPLTVTSAQKNPTAFYLCASSTTGIKSIADTQYFGPGTRLTVL.

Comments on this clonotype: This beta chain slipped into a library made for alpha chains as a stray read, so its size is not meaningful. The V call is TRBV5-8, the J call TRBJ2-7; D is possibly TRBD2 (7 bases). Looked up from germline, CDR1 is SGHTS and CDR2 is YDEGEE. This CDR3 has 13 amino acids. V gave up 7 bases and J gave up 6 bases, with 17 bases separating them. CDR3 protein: CASGPGGLSEQYF. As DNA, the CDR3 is TGTGCCAGCGGTCCCGGGGGGCTAAGCGAGCAGTACTTC.

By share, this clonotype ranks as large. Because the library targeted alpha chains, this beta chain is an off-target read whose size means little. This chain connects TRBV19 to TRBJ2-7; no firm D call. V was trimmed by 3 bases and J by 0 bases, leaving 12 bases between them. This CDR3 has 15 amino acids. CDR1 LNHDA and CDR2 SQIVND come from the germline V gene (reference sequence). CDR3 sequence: CASSMSSESSYEQYF. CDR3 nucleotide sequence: TGTGCCAGTAGTATGTCATCCGAGAGCTCCTACGAGCAGTACTTC.

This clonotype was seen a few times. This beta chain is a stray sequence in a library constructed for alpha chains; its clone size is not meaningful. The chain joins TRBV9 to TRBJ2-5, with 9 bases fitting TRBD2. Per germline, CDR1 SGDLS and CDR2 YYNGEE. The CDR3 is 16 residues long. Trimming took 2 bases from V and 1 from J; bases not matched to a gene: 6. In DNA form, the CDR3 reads TGTGCCAGCAGCGTGACGGGGACTAGCAGCCAAGAGACCCAGTACTTC. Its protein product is CASSVTGTSSQETQYF.

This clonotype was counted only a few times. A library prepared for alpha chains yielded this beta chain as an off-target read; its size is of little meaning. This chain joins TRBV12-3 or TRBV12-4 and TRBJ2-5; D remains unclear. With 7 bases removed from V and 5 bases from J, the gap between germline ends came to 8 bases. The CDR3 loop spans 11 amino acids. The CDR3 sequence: CASTAGETQYF. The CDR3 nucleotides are TGTGCCAGCACCGCCGGGGAGACCCAGTACTTC.

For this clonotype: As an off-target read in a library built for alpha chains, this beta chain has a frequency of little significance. CDR3 coding DNA: TGCGCCAGTGCCGGGAGTTTTCGGGAGCAGTACTTC. Translation gives CASAGSFREQYF. This sequence joins TRBV10-2 and TRBJ2-7; possibly TRBD2 for D (6 bases). The ends were cut back, 9 bases at V and 7 bases at J, with 16 bases in the middle. CDR3 length: 12 amino acids. The germline V gene has CDR1 WSHSY and CDR2 SAAADI.

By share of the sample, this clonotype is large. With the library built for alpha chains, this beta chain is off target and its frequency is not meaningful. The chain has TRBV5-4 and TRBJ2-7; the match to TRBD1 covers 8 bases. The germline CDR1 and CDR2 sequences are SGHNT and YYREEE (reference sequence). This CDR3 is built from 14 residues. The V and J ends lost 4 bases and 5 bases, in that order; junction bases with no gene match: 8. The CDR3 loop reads CASSQAGGRDEQYF. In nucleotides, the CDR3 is TGTGCCAGCAGCCAAGCAGGGGGCAGGGACGAGCAGTACTTC.

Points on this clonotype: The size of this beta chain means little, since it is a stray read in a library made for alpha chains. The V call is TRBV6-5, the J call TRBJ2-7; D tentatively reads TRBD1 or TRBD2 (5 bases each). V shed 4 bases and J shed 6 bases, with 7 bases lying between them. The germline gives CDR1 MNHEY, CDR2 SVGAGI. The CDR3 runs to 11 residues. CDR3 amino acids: CASSLGPEQYF. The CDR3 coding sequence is TGTGCCAGCAGTTTGGGACCCGAGCAGTACTTC.

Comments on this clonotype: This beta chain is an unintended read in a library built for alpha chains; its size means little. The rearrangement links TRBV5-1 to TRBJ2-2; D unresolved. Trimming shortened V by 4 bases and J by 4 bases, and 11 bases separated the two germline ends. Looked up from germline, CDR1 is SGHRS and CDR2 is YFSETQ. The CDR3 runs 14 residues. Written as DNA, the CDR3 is TGCGCCAGCAGCGCTGACCCTGGCACCGGGGAGCTGTTTTTT. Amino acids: CASSADPGTGELFF.

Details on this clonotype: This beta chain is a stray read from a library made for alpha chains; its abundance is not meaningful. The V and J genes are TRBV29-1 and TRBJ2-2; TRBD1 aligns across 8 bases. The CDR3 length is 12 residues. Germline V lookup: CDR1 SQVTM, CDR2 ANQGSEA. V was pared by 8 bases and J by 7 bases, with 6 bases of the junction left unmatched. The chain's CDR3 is CSLIGTGGELFF. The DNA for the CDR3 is TGCAGCCTAATCGGGACAGGCGGGGAGCTGTTTTTT.

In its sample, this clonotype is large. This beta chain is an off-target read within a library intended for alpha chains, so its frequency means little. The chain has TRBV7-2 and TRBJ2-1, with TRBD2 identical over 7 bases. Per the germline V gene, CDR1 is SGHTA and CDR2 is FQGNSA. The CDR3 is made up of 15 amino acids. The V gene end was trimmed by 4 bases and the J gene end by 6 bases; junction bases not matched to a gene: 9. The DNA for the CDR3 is TGTGCCAGCAGCTATACTAGCGCCCAAGGCAATGAGCAGTTCTTC. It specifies CASSYTSAQGNEQFF.

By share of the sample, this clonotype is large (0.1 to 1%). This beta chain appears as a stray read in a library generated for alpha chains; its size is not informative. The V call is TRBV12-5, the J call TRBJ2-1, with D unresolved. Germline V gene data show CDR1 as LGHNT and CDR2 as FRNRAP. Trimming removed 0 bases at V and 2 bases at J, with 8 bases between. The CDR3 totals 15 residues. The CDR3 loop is CASGLVEDPYNEQFF. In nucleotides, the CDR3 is TGTGCTAGTGGTTTGGTAGAGGATCCCTACAATGAGCAGTTCTTC.

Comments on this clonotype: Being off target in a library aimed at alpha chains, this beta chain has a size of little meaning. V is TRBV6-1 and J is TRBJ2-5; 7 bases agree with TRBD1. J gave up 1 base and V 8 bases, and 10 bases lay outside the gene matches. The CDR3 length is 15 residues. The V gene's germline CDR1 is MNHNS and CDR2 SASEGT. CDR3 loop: CASLRGRRTQETQYF. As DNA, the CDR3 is TGTGCCAGCCTCAGGGGGAGAAGGACCCAAGAGACCCAGTACTTC.

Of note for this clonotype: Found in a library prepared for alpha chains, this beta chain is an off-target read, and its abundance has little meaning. This CDR3 is CASSPDSPLQAGELFF. The CDR3 DNA follows: TGTGCCAGCAGCCCTGACAGTCCCTTACAAGCCGGGGAGCTGTTTTTT. The genes are TRBV7-8 and TRBJ2-2, with D perhaps TRBD1 (5 bases). The germline V and J ends were trimmed by 5 bases and 6 bases, with 19 bases remaining between them. The CDR3 contains 16 residues. The V gene's germline CDR1 is SGHVS and CDR2 FQNEAQ.

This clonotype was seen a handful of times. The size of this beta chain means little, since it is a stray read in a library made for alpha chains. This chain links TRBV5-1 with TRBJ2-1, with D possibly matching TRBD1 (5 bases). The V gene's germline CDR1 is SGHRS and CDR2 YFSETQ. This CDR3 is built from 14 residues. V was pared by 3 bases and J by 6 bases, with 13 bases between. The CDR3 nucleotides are TGCGCCAGCAGCTCGCAAGGGGTATCCAATGAGCAGTTCTTC. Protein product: CASSSQGVSNEQFF.

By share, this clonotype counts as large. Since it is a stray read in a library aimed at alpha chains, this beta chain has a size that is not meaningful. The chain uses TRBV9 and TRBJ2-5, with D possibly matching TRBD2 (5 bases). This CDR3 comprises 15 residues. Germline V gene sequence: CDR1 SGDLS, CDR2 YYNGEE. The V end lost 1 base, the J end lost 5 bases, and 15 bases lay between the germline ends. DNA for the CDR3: TGTGCCAGCAGCGTAACCAGCGGTCGAGCTGAGACCCAGTACTTC. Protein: CASSVTSGRAETQYF.

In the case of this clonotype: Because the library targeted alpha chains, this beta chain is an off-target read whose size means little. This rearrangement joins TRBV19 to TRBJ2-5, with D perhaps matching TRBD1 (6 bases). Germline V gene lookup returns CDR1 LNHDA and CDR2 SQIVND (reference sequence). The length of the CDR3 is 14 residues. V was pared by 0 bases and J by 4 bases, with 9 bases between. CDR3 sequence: CASSIDGRGETQYF. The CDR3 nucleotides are TGTGCCAGTAGTATAGACGGCAGGGGAGAGACCCAGTACTTC.